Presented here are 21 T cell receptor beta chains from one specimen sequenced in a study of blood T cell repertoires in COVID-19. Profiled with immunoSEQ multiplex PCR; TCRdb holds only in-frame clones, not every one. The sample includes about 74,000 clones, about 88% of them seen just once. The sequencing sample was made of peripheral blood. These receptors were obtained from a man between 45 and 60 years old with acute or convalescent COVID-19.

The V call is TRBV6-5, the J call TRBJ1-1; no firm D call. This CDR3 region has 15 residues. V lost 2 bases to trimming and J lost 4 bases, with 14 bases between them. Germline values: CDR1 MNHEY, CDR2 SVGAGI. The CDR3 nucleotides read TGTGCCAGCAGTTACGTCGGCGGGTTGGGCACTGAAGCTTTCTTT. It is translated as CASSYVGGLGTEAFF.

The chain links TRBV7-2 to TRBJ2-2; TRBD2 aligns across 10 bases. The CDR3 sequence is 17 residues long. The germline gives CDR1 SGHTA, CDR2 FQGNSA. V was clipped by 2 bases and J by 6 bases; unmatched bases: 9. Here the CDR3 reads CASSLRSSGGMAGELFF. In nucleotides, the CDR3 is TGTGCCAGCAGCTTACGGTCTAGCGGGGGAATGGCCGGGGAGCTGTTTTTT. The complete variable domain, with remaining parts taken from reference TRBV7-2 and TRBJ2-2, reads GAGVSQSPSNKVTEKGKDVELRCDPISGHTALYWYRQSLGQGLEFLIYFQGNSAPDKSGLPSDRFSAERTGGSVSTLTIQRTQQEDSAVYLCASSLRSSGGMAGELFFGEGSRLTVL.

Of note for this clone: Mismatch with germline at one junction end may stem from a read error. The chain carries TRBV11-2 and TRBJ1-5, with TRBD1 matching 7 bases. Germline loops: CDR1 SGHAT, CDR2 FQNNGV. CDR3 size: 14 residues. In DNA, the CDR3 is TGTGCCAGCAGCATAGACAGGGGCAATCAGCCCCAGCATTTT. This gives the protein CASSIDRGNQPQHF.

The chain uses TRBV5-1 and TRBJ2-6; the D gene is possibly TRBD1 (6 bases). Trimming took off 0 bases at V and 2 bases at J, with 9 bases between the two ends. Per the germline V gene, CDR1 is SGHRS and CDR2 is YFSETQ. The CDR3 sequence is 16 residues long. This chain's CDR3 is CASSLGQATGANVLTF. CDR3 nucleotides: TGCGCCAGCAGCTTGGGACAGGCAACTGGGGCCAACGTCCTGACTTTC.

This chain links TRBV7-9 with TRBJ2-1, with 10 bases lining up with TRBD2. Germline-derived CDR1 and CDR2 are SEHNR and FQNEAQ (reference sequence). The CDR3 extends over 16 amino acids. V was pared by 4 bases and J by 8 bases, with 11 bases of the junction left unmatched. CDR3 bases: TGTGCCAGCAGCTCCCGGTTTAGCGGGAGGACGGATGAGCAGTTCTTC. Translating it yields CASSSRFSGRTDEQFF.

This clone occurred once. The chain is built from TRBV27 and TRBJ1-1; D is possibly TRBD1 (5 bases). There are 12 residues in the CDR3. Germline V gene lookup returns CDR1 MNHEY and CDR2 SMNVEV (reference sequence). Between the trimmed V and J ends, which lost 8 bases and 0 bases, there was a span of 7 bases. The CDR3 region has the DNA TGTGCCAGCCGGACACTGAACACTGAAGCTTTCTTT. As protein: CASRTLNTEAFF.

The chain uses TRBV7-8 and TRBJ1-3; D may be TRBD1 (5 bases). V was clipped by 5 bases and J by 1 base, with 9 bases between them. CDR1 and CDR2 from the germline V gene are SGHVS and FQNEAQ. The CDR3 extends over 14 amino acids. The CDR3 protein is CASSPRGSGNTIYF. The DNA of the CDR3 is TGTGCCAGCAGCCCCCGGGGGTCTGGAAACACCATATATTTT.

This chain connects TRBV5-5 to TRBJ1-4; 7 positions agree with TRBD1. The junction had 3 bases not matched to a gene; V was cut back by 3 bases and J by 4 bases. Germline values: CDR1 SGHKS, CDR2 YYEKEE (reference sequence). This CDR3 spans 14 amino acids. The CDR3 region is CASSSGQLNEKLFF. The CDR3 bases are TGTGCCAGCAGCTCGGGACAGCTTAATGAAAAACTGTTTTTT.

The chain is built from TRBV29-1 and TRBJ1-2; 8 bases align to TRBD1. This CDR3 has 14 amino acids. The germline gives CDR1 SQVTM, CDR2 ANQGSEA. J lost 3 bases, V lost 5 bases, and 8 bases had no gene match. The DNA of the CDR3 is TGCAGCGTTCTCGGGACAGGTCAAGACTATGGCTACACCTTC. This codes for CSVLGTGQDYGYTF.

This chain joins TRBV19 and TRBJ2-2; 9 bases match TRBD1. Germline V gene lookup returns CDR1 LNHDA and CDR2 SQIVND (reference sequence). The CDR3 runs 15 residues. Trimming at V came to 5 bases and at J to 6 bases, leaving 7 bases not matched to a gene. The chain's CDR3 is CASSVGTGLPGELFF. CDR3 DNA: TGTGCCAGTAGTGTAGGGACAGGGCTGCCCGGGGAGCTGTTTTTT.

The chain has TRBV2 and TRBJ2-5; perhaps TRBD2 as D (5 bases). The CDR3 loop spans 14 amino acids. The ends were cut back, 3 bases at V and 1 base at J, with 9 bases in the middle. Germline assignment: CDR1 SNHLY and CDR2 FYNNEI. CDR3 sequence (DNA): TGTGCCAGCAGTGACCGGGGTAGCCAAGAGACCCAGTACTTC. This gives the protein CASSDRGSQETQYF.

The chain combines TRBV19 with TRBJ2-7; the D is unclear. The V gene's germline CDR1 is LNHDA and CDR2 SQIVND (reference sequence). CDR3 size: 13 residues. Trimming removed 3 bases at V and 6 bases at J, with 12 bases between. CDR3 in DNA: TGTGCCAGTAGTATTGCCAAGAACGGCGAGCAGTACTTC. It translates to CASSIAKNGEQYF.

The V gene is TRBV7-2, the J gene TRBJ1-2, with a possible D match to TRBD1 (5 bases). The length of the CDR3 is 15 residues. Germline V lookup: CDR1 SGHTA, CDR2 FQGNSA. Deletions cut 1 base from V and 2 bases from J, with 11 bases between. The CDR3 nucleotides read TGTGCCAGCAGCTTAGGGGGGGGAGCAAACTATGGCTACACCTTC. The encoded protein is CASSLGGGANYGYTF.

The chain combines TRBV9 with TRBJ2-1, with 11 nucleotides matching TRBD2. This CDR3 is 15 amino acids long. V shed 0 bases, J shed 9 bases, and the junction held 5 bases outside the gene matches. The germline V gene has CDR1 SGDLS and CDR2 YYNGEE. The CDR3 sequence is CASSVVTSGGTEQFF. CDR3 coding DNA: TGTGCCAGCAGCGTAGTCACTAGCGGGGGTACTGAGCAGTTCTTC.

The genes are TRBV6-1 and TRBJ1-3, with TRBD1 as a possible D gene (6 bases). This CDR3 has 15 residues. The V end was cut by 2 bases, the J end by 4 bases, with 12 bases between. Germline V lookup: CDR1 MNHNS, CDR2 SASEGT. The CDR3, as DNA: TGTGCCAGCAGTGAAATCGGGACACGAGGAAACACCATATATTTT. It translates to CASSEIGTRGNTIYF.

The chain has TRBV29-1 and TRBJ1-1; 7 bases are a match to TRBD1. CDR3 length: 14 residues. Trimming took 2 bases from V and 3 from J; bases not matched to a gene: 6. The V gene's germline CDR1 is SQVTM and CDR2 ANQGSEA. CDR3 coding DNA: TGCAGCGTTGAACCCAGACAGGGTTACACTGAAGCTTTCTTT. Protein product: CSVEPRQGYTEAFF.

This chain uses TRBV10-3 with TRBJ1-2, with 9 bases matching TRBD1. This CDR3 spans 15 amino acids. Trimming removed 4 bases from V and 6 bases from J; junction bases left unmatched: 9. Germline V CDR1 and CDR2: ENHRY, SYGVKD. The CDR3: CAISVTGGGFDGYTF. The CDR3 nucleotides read TGTGCCATCAGTGTCACAGGGGGCGGGTTCGATGGCTACACCTTC.

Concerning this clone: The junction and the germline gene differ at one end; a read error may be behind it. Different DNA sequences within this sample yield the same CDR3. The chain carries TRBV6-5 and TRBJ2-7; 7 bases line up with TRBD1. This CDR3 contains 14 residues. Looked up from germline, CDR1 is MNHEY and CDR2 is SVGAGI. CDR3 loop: CASSMTGSPYEQYF. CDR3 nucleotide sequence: TGTGCCAGCAGTATGACAGGGAGTCCCTATGAGCAGTACTTC.

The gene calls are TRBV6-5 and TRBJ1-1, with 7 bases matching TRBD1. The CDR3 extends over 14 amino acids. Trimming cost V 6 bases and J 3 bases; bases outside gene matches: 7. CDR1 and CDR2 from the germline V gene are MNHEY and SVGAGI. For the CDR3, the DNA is TGTGCCAGCAGCCCCGGGACAGATTACACTGAAGCTTTCTTT. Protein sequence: CASSPGTDYTEAFF.

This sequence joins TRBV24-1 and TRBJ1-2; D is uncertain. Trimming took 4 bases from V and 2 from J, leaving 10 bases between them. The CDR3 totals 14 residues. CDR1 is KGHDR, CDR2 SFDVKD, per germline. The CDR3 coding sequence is TGTGCCACCAGTGAACCGACGCGGAACTATGGCTACACCTTC. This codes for CATSEPTRNYGYTF.

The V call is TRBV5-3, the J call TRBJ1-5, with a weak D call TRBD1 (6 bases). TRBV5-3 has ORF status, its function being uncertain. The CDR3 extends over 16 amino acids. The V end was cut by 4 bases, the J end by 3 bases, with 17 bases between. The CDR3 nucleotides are TGTGCCAGAAGCGAACAGGGACGGATCACCAATCAGCCCCAGCATTTT. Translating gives CARSEQGRITNQPQHF.